This TCR beta chain was sequenced during a study of cytomegalovirus exposure and HLA in healthy donors. The wider study: Some 200 million T cells yielded 100 million or so unique TCR beta sequences in earlier analysis. Study-level findings and limits: Donors belonging to an Asian-associated ancestry cluster reportedly showed fewer N-insertions in productive TCRs than the approximately 680-donor mean, according to what a later analysis found.

From germline, CDR1 is MGHRA and CDR2 YSYEKL. The CDR3 consists of 14 residues. The V gene lost 4 bases and the J gene lost 1 base, with 10 bases spanning the gap. About this clone itself: Its antigen is as yet unknown.

13 Jbeta primers and 60 Vbeta primers were used for the PCR. Sequenced by immunoSEQ multiplex PCR; TCRdb stores in-frame clones only, minus some. The table shows around 98,000 clones, with 81% occurring only once. The sequence derives from a man aged 40-55 years in good health and CMV-seronegative. The material sequenced was PBMCs. The genes are TRBV4-1 and TRBJ1-2; D not resolved. The DNA of the CDR3 is TGCGCCAGCAGCCCGGGAAGCGTTAACTATGGCTACACCTTC. This translates into CASSPGSVNYGYTF.